The following is a T cell receptor (beta chain) sequence with its context. Assay: immunoSEQ multiplex PCR; the TCRdb copy retains only in-frame clones and omits some. In the table there are about 170,000 clones, 84% of which are singletons. The sample belongs to a study of blood T cell repertoires in COVID-19. Study context: Sites in the United States, Italy and Spain provided acute and convalescent COVID-19 samples. PBMCs, B-cell-depleted T cells, or T cells provided the cDNA or gDNA that made up the material.

CDR1 LNHDA and CDR2 SQIVND come from the germline V gene (reference sequence). The CDR3 totals 13 residues. V was cut by 4 bases and J by 13 bases, with 17 bases left in between. The origin of this receptor is a man aged 35-49 years who had recovered from COVID-19. V is TRBV19 and J is TRBJ2-1; D not certain. The sample consisted of peripheral blood. This CDR3 reads CASSTSVTQNQFF. The CDR3 coding sequence is TGTGCCAGTAGTACCTCGGTGACTCAAAATCAGTTCTTC. The complete variable domain, with remaining parts taken from reference TRBV19 and TRBJ2-1, reads DGGITQSPKYLFRKEGQNVTLSCEQNLNHDAMYWYRQDPGQGLRLIYYSQIVNDFQKGDIAEGYSVSREKKESFPLTVTSAQKNPTAFYLCASSTSVTQNQFFGPGTRLTVL.